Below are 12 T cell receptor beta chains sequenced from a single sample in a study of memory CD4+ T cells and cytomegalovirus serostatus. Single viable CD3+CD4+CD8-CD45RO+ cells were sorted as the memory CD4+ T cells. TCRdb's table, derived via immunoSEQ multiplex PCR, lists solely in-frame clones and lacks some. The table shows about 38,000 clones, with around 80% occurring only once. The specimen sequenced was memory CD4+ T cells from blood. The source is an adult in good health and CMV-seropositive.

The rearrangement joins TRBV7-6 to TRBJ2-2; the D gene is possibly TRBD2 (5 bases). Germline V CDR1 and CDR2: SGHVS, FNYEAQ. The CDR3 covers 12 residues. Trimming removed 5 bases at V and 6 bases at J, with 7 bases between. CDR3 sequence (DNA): TGTGCCAGCAGCCCCGGGGCCGGGGAGCTGTTTTTT. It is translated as CASSPGAGELFF.

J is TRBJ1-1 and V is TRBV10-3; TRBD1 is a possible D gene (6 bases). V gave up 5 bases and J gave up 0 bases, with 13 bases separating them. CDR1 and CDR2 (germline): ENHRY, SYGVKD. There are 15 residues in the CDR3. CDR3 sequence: CAISKTGGLNTEAFF. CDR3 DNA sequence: TGTGCCATCAGTAAGACAGGAGGGTTGAACACTGAAGCTTTCTTT.

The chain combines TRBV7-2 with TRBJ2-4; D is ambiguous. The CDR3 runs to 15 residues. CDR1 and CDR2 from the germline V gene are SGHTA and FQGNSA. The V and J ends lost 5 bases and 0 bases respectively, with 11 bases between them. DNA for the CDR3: TGTGCCAGCAGCCCCCCTGCGGCAGCCAAAAACATTCAGTACTTC. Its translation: CASSPPAAAKNIQYF.

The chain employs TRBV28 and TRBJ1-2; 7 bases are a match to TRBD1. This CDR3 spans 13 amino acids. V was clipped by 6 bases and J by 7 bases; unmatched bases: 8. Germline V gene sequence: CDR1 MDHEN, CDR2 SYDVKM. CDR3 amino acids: CASRETGTAGYTF. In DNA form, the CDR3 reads TGTGCCAGCAGAGAGACAGGGACGGCTGGCTACACCTTC.

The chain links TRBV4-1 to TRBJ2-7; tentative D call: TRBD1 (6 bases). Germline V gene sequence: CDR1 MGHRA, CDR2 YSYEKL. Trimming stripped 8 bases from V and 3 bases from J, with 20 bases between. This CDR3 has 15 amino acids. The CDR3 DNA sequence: TGCGCCAGCGGGAGAACCGGGACATCCGACTACGAGCAGTACTTC. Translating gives CASGRTGTSDYEQYF.

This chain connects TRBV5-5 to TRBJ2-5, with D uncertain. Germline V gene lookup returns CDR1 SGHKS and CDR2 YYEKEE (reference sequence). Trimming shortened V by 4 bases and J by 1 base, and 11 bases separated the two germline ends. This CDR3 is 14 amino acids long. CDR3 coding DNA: TGTGCCAGCAGCCCCCGACGGCCCCAAGAGACCCAGTACTTC. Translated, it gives CASSPRRPQETQYF.

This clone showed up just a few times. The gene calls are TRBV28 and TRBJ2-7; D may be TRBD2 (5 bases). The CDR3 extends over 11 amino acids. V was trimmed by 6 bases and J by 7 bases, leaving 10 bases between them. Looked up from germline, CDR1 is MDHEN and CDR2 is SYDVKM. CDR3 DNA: TGTGCCAGCAGCCTAGCCCGGGAGCAGTACTTC. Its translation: CASSLAREQYF.

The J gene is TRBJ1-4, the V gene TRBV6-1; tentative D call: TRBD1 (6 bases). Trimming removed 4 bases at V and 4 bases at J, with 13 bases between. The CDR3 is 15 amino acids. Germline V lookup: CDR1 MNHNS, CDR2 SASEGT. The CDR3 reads CASSAQTGYNEKLFF. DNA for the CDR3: TGTGCCAGCAGTGCGCAGACAGGCTATAATGAAAAACTGTTTTTT.

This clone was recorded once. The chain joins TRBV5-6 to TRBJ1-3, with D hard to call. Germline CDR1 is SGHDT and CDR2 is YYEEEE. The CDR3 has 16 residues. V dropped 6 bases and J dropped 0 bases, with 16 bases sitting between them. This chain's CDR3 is CASTEAGSNSGNTIYF. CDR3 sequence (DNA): TGTGCCAGCACCGAAGCCGGGTCGAACTCTGGAAACACCATATATTTT.

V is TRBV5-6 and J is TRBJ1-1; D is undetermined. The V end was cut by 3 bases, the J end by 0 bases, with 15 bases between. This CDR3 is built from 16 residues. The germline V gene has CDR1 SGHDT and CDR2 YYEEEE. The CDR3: CASSSAVLGLNTEAFF. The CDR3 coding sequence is TGTGCCAGCAGCTCCGCCGTACTAGGCTTGAACACTGAAGCTTTCTTT.

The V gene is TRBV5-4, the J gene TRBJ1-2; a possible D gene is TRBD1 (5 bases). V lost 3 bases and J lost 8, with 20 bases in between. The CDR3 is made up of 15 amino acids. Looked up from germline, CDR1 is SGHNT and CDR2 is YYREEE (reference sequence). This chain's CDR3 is CASSWNTGAPLGYTF. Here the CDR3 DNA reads TGTGCCAGCAGCTGGAACACCGGGGCCCCTTTGGGCTACACCTTC.

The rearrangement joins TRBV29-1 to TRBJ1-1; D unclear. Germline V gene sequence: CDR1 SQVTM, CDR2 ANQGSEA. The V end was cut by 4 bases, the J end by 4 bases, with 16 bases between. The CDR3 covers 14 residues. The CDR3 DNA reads TGCAGCGTTGGCGCGGGTTTGGAGACCACTGAAGCTTTCTTT. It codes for CSVGAGLETTEAFF.